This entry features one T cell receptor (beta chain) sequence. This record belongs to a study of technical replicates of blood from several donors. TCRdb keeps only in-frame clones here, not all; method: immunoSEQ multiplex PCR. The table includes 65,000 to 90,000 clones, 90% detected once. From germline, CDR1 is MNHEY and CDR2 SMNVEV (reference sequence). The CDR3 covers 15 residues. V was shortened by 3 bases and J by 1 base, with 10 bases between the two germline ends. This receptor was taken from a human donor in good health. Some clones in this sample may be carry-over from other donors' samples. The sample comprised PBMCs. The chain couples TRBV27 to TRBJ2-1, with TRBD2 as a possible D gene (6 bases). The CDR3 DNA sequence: TGTGCCAGCAGTTTTAGGCTAGCGTCCTACAATGAGCAGTTCTTC. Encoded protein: CASSFRLASYNEQFF.